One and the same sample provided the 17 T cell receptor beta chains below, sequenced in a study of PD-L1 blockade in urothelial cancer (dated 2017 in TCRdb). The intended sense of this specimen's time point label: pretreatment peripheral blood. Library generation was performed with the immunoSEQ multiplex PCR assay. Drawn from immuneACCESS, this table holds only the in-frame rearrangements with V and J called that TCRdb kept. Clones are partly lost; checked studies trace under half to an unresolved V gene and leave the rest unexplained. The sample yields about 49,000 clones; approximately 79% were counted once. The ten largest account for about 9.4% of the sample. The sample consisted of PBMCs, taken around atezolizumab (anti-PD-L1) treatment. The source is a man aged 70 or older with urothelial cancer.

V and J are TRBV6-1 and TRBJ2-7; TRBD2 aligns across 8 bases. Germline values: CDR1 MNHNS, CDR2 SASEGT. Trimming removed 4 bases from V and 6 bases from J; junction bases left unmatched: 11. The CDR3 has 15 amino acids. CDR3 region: CASSGVGRASGEQYF. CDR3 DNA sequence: TGTGCCAGCAGTGGAGTCGGGAGGGCCTCCGGCGAGCAGTACTTC.

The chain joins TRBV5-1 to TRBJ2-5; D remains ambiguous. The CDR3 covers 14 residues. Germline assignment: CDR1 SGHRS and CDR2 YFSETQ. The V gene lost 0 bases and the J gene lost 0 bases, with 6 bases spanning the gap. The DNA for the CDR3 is TGCGCCAGCAGCTTGGGCCAGTACCAAGAGACCCAGTACTTC. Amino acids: CASSLGQYQETQYF.

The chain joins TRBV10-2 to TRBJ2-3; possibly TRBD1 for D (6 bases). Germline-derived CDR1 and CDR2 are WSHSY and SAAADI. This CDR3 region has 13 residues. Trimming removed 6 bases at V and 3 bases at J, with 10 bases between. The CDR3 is CASRGGGTDTQYF. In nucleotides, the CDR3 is TGCGCCAGCAGAGGGGGTGGAACAGATACGCAGTATTTT.

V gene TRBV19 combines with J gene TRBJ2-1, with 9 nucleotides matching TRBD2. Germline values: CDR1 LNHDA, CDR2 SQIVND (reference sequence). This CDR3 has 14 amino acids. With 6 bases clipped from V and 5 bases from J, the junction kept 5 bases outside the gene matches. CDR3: CASRISSGDNEQFF. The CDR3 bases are TGTGCCAGTAGGATTTCTAGCGGGGACAATGAGCAGTTCTTC.

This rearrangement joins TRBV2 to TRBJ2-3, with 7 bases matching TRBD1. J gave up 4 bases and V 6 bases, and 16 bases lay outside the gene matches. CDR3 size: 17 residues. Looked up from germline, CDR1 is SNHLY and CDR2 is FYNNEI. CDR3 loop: CASSHDHFQGVPDTQYF. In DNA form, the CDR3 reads TGTGCCAGCAGCCACGATCACTTTCAGGGGGTCCCAGATACGCAGTATTTT.

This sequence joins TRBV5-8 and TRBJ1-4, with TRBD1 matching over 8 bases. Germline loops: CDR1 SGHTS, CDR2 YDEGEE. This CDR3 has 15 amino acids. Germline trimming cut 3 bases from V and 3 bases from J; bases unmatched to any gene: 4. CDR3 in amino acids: CASSSGQGSNEKLFF. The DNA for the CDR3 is TGTGCCAGCAGCTCCGGACAGGGATCTAATGAAAAACTGTTTTTT.

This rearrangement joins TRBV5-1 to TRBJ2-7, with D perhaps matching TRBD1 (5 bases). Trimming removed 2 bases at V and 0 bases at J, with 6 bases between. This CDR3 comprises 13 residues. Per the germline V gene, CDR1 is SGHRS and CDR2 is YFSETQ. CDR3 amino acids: CASSLGASYEQYF. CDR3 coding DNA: TGCGCCAGCAGCTTAGGGGCCTCCTACGAGCAGTACTTC.

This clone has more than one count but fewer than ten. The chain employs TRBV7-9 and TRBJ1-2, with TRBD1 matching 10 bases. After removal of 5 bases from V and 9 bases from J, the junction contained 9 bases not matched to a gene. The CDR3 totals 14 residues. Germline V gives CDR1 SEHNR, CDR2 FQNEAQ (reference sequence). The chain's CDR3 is CASSRPGQGTSYTF. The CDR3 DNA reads TGTGCCAGCAGCAGACCGGGACAGGGGACGAGCTACACCTTC.

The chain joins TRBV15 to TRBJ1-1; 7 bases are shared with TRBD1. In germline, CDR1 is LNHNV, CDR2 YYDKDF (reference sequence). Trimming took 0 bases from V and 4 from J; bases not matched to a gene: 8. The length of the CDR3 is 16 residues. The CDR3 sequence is CATSRDGTVGVTEAFF. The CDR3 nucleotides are TGTGCCACCAGCAGAGATGGGACAGTGGGGGTCACTGAAGCTTTCTTT. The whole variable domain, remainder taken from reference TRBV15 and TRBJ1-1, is DAMVIQNPRYQVTQFGKPVTLSCSQTLNHNVMYWYQQKSSQAPKLLFHYYDKDFNNEADTPDNFQSRRPNTSFCFLDIRSPGLGDTAMYLCATSRDGTVGVTEAFFGQGTRLTVV.

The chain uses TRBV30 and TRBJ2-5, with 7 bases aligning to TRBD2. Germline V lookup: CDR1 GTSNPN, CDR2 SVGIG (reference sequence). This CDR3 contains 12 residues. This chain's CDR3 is CAAGVTQETQYF. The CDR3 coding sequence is TGTGCTGCGGGGGTAACCCAAGAGACCCAGTACTTC.

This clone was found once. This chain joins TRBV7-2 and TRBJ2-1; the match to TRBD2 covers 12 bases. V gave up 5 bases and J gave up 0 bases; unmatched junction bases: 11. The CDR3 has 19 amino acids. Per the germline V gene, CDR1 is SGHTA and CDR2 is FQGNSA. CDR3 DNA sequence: TGTGCCAGCAGCCCAGGGACTAGCGGGTTCTTCAGCTCCTACAATGAGCAGTTCTTC. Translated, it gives CASSPGTSGFFSSYNEQFF.

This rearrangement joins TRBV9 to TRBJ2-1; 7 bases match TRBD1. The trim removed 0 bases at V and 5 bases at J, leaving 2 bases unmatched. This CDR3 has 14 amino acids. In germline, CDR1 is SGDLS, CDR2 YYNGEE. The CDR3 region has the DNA TGTGCCAGCAGCGTAGGAACAGGGGACAATGAGCAGTTCTTC. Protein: CASSVGTGDNEQFF.

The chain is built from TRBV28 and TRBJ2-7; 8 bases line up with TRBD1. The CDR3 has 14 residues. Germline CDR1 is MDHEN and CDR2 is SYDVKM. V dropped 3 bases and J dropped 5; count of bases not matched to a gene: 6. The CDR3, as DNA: TGTGCCAGCAGTTTTGCGGCAGGGGGCGACGAGCAGTACTTC. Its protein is CASSFAAGGDEQYF.

CDR3 loop: CAWSQGGDTNSGNTIYF. The CDR3 nucleotides are TGTGCCTGGAGTCAAGGGGGGGATACTAACTCTGGAAACACCATATATTTT. The rearrangement links TRBV30 to TRBJ1-3, with D maybe TRBD1 (6 bases). Trimming left V 2 bases short and J 0 bases short, with 17 bases between. The CDR3 is 17 residues long. Per germline, CDR1 GTSNPN and CDR2 SVGIG (reference sequence).

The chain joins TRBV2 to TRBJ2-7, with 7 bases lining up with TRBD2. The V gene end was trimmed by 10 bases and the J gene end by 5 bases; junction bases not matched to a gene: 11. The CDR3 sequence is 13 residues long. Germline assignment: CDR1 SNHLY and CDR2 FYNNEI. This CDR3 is CATGTIRSNEQYF. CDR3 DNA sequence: TGTGCCACAGGGACTATACGCTCGAACGAGCAGTACTTC.

In nucleotides, the CDR3 is TGTGCCTGGAGTACCCGTAGTCCTGGCAGGGGCTACAATGAGCAGTTCTTC. Translated: CAWSTRSPGRGYNEQFF. The rearrangement links TRBV30 to TRBJ2-1; maybe TRBD1 (6 bases). This CDR3 is 17 amino acids long. V shed 2 bases and J shed 3 bases, with 20 bases lying between them. Germline CDR1 reads GTSNPN; CDR2 reads SVGIG (reference sequence). The full variable domain, rest sourced from reference TRBV30 and TRBJ2-1, is SQTIHQWPATLVQPVGSPLSLECTVEGTSNPNLYWYRQAAGRGLQLLFYSVGIGQISSEVPQNLSASRPQDRQFILSSKKLLLSDSGFYLCAWSTRSPGRGYNEQFFGPGTRLTVL.

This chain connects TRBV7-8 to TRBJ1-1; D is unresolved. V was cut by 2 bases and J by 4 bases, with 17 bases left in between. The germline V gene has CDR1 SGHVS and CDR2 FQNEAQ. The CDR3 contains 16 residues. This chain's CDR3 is CASSLMNWGAATEAFF. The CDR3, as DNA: TGTGCCAGCAGCTTAATGAACTGGGGAGCGGCCACTGAAGCTTTCTTT.